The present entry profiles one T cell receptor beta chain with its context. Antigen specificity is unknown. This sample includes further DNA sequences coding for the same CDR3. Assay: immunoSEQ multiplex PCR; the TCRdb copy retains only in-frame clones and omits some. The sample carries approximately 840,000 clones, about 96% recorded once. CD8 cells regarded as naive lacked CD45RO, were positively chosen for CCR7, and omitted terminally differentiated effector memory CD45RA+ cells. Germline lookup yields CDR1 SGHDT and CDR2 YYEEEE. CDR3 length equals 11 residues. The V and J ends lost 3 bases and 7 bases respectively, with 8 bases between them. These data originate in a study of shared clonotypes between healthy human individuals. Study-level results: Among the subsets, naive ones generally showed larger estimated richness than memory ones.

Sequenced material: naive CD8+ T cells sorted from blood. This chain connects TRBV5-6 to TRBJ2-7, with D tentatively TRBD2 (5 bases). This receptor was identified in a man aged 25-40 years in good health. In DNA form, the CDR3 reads TGTGCCAGCAGCTGGACGGGAGAGCAGTACTTC. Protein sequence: CASSWTGEQYF.